This T cell receptor (beta chain) was found in a study of blood T cell repertoires in COVID-19. Turning to the study itself: Acute-phase and convalescent COVID-19 samples originated in the United States, Italy and Spain. The cDNA or gDNA used as material had been derived from T cells, B-cell-depleted T cells, or PBMCs.

Germline lookup yields CDR1 KGHDR and CDR2 SFDVKD. The CDR3 contains 17 residues. V was pared by 2 bases and J by 2 bases, with 16 bases between. Here immunoSEQ multiplex PCR was the method, and the copy in TCRdb shows in-frame clones only, minus some. Here the sample spans around 290,000 clones, about 86% being singletons. Sequencing was performed on peripheral blood. The V gene is TRBV24-1, the J gene TRBJ2-3, with D maybe TRBD2 (7 bases). This receptor was identified in a woman in her 70s with COVID-19, enrolled during active disease. CDR3: CATSDSAGAWITDTQYF. The DNA of the CDR3 is TGTGCCACCAGTGATTCCGCGGGGGCCTGGATCACAGATACGCAGTATTTT.